This TCR beta chain is drawn from a study of cytomegalovirus exposure and HLA in healthy donors. In the study overall: Earlier findings included about 120 million unique TCR beta sequences obtained from roughly 200 million T cells.

60 Vbeta and 13 Jbeta primers were used in PCR. Produced via immunoSEQ multiplex PCR; TCRdb's table is partial and in-frame only. Of about 160,000 clones listed, 65% to 80% were seen once; the top ten hold about 2.1%. Sequenced sample: PBMCs. This receptor was identified in a female donor in good health and CMV-seronegative.

CDR3 DNA: TGCGCCAGCAGCGTGGGGACAGGGGGCCCCCAGGAGCAGTACTTC. As protein: CASSVGTGGPQEQYF. The chain couples TRBV5-1 to TRBJ2-7; TRBD1 matches 12 bases. Germline CDR1 is SGHRS and CDR2 is YFSETQ. V shed 4 bases, J shed 7 bases, and the junction held 9 bases outside the gene matches. This CDR3 spans 15 amino acids.